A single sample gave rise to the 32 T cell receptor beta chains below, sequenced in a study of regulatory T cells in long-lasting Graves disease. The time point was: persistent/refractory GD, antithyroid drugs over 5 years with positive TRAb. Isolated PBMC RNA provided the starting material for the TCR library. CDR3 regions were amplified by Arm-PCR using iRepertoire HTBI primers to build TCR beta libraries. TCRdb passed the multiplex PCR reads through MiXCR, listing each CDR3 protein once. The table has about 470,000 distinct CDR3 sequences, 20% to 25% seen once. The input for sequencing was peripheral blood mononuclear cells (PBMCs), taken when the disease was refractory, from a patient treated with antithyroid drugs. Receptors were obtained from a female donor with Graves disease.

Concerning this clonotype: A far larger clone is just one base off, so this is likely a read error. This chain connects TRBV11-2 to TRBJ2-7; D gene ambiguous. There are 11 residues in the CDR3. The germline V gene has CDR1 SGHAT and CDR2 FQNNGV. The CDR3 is CVSSNLYEQYF. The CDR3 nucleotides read TGTGTCAGCAGTAACCTTTACGAGCAGTACTTC. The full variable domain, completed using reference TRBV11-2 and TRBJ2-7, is EAGVAQSPRYKIIEKRQSVAFWCNPISGHATLYWYQQILGQGPKLLIQFQNNGVVDDSQLPKDRFSAERLKGVDSTLKIQPAKLEDSAVYLCVSSNLYEQYFGPGTRLTVT.

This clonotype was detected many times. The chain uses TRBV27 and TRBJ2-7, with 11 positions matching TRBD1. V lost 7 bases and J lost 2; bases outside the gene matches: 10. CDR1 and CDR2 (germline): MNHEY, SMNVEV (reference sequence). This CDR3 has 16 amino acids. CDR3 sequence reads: CASTWTGGLSTYEQYF. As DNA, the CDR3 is TGTGCCAGCACGTGGACAGGGGGCTTAAGTACCTACGAGCAGTACTTC.

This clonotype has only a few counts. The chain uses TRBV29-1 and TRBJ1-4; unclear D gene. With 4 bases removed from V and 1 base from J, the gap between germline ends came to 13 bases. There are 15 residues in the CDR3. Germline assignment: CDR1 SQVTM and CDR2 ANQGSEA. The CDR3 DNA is TGCAGCGTTGCCGGGTCAAAGGGAACTAATGAAAAACTGTTTTTT. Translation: CSVAGSKGTNEKLFF.

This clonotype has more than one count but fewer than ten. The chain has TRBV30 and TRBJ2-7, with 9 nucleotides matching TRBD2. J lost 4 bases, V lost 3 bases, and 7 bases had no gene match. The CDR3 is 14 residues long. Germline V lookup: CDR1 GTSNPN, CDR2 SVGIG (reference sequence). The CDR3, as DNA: TGTGCCTGGAGACAGCTAGCGGGAAGGTACGAGCAGTACTTC. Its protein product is CAWRQLAGRYEQYF.

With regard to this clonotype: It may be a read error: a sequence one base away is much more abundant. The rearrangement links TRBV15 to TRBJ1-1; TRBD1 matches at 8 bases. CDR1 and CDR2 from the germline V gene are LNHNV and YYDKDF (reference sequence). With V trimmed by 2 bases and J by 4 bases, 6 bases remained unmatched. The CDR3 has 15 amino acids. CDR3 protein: CATSRLTGESTEAFF. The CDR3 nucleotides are TGTGCCACCAGCAGATTGACAGGGGAGAGCACTGAAGCTTTCTTT.

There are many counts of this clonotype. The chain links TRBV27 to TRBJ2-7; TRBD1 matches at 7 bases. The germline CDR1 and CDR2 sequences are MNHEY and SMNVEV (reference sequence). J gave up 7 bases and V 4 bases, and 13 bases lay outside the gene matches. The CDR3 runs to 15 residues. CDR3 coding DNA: TGTGCCAGCAGTTCGCTACCCGGACAGGTTATAGAGCAGTACTTC. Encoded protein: CASSSLPGQVIEQYF.

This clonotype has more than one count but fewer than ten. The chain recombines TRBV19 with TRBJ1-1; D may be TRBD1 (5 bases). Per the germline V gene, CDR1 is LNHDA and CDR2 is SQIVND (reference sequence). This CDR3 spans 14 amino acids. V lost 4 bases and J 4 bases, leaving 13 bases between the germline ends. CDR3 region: CASSTPGRSTEAFF. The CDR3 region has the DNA TGTGCCAGTAGTACACCGGGACGGTCCACTGAAGCTTTCTTT.

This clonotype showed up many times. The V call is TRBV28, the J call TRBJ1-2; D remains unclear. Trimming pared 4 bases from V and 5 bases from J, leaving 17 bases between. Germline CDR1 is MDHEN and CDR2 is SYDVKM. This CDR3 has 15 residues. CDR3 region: CASSSGGSPAYGYTF. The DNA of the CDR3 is TGTGCCAGCAGTTCCGGCGGATCCCCCGCTTATGGCTACACCTTC.

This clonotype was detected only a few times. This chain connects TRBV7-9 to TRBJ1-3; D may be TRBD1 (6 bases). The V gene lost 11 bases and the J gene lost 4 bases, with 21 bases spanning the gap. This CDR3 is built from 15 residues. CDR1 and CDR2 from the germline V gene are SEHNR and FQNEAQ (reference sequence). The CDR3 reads CAGGVSGDWGNTIYF. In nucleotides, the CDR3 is TGTGCCGGCGGAGTCTCAGGGGATTGGGGAAACACCATATATTTT. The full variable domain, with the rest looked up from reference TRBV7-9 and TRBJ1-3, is DTGVSQNPRHKITKRGQNVTFRCDPISEHNRLYWYRQTLGQGPEFLTYFQNEAQLEKSRLLSDRFSAERPKGSFSTLEIQRTEQGDSAMYLCAGGVSGDWGNTIYFGEGSWLTVV.

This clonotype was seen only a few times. The CDR3 spells CATLSSGRAGETQYF. In DNA, the CDR3 is TGTGCCACCCTAAGTAGCGGGAGGGCCGGGGAGACCCAGTACTTC. This sequence joins TRBV24-1 and TRBJ2-5; 11 bases line up with TRBD2. The CDR3 has 15 amino acids. Trimming cost V 9 bases and J 5 bases; bases outside gene matches: 10. The germline gives CDR1 KGHDR, CDR2 SFDVKD.

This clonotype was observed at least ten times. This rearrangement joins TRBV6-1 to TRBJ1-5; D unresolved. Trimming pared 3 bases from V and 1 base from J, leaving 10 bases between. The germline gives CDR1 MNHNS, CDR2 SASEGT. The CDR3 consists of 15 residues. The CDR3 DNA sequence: TGTGCCAGCAGTGAGGAACTCTGGAGCAATCAGCCCCAGCATTTT. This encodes CASSEELWSNQPQHF.

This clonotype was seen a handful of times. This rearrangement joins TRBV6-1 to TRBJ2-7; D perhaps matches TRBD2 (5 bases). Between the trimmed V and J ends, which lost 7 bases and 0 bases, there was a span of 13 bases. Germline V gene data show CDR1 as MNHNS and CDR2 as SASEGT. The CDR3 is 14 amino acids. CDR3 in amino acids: CASTDSASSYEQYF. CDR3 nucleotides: TGTGCCAGCACTGATAGCGCGAGCTCCTACGAGCAGTACTTC.

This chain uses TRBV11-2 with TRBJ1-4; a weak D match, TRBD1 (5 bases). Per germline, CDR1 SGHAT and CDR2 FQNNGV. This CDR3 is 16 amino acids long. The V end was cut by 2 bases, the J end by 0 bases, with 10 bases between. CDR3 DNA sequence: TGTGCCAGCAGCTTATCGGGGCTCGCAACTAATGAAAAACTGTTTTTT. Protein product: CASSLSGLATNEKLFF. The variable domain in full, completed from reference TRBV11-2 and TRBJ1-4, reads EAGVAQSPRYKIIEKRQSVAFWCNPISGHATLYWYQQILGQGPKLLIQFQNNGVVDDSQLPKDRFSAERLKGVDSTLKIQPAKLEDSAVYLCASSLSGLATNEKLFFGSGTQLSVL.

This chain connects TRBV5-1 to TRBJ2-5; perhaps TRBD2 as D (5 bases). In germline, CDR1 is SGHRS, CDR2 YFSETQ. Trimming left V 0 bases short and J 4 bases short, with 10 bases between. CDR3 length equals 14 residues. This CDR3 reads CASSLGLAAETQYF. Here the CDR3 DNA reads TGCGCCAGCAGCTTGGGGCTAGCAGCAGAGACCCAGTACTTC.

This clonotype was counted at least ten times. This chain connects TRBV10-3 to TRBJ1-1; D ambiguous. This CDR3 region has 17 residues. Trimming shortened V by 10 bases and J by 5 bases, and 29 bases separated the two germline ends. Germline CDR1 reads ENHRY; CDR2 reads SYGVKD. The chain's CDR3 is CATRTQTTHQSRTEAFF. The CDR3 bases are TGTGCCACCCGGACCCAAACCACGCATCAATCGAGGACTGAAGCTTTCTTT.

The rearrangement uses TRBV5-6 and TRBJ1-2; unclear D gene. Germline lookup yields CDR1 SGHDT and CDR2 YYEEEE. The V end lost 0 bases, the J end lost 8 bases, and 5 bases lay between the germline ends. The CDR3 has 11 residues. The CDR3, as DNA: TGTGCCAGCAGCTTGGCCGGAGGCTACACCTTC. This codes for CASSLAGGYTF.

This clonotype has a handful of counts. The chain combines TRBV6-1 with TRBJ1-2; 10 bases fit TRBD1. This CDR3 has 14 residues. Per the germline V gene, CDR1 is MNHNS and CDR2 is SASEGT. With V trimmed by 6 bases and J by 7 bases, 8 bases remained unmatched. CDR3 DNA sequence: TGTGCCAGCAGGTCCGGGACAGGGGTTTTTGGCTACACCTTC. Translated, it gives CASRSGTGVFGYTF.

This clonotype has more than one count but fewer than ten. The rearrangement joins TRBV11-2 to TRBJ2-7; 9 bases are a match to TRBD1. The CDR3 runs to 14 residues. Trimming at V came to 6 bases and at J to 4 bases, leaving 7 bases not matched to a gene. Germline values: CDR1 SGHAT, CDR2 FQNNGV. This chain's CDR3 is CASSYGTGRYEQYF. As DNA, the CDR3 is TGTGCCAGCAGTTATGGGACAGGGAGATACGAGCAGTACTTC.

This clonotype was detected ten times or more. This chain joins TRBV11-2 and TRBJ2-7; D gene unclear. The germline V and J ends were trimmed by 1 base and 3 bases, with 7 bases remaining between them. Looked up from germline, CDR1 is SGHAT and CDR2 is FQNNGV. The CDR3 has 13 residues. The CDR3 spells CASSLAVLYEQYF. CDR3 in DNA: TGTGCCAGCAGCTTAGCAGTGCTCTACGAGCAGTACTTC.

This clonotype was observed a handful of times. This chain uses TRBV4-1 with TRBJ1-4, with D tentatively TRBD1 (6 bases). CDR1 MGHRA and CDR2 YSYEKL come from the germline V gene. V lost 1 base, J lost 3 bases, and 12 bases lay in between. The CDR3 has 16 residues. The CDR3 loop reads CASSQVGGAANEKLFF. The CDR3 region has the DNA TGCGCCAGCAGCCAAGTAGGGGGGGCAGCTAATGAAAAACTGTTTTTT.

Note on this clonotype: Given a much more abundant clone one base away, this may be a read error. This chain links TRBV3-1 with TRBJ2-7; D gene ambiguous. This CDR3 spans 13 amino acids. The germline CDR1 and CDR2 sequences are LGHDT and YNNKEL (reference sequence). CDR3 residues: CASGQALEDEQYF. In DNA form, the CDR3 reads TGTGCCAGCGGCCAGGCTCTTGAAGACGAGCAGTACTTC.

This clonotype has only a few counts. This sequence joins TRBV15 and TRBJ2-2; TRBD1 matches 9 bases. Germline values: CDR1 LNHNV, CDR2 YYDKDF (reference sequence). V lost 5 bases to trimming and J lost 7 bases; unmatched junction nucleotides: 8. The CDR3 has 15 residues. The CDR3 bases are TGTGCCACCAGCGGAGTACAGGGGGCAAACGGGGAGCTGTTTTTT. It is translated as CATSGVQGANGELFF.

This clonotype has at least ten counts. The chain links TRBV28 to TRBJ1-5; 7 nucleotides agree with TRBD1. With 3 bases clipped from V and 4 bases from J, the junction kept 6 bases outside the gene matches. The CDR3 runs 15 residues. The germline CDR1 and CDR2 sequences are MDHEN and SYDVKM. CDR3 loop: CASSLLEQGNQPQHF. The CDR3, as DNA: TGTGCCAGCAGTTTGTTGGAACAGGGGAATCAGCCCCAGCATTTT.

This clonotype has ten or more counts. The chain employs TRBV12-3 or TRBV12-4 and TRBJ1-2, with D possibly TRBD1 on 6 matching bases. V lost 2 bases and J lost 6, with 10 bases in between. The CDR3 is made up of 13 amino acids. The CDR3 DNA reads TGTGCCAGCAGTTTAATGGGGGCGGATGGCTACACCTTC. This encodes CASSLMGADGYTF.

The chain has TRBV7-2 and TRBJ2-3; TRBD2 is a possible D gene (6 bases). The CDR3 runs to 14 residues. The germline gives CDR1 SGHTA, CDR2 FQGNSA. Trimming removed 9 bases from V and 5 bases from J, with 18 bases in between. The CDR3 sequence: CARLLAGGRDTQYF. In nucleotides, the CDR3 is TGTGCCAGACTGCTGGCCGGGGGAAGAGATACGCAGTATTTT.

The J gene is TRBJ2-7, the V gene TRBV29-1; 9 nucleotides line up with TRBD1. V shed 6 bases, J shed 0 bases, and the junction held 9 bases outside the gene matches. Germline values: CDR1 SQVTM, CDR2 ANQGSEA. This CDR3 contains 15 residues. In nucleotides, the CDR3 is TGCAGCGTCTTCGGAGACAGGGGGGTCTCCTACGAGCAGTACTTC. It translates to CSVFGDRGVSYEQYF.

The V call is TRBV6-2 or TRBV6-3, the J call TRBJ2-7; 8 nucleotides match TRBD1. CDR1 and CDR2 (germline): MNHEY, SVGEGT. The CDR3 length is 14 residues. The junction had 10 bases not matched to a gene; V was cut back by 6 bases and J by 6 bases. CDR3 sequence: CASRKETGVGEQYF. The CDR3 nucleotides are TGTGCCAGCAGAAAAGAGACAGGGGTGGGCGAGCAGTACTTC.

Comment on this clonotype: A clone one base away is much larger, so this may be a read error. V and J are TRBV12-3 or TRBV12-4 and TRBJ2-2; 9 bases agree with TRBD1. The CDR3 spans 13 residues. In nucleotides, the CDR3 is TGTGTCAGCAGACAGGGGGTCACCGGGGAGCTGTTTTTT. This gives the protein CVSRQGVTGELFF.

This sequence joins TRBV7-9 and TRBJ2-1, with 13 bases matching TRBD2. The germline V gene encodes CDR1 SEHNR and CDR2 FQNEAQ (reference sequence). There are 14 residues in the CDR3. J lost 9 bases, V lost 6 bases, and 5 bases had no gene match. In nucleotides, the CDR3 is TGTGCCAGCAGACCGGGACTAGCGGGACTTGAGCAGTTCTTC. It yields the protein CASRPGLAGLEQFF.

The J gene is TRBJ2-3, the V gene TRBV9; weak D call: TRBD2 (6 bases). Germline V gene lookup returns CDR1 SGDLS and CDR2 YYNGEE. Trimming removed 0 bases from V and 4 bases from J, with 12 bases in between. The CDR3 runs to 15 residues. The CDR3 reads CASSVEGGRPDTQYF. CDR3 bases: TGTGCCAGCAGCGTAGAGGGAGGTCGGCCAGATACGCAGTATTTT. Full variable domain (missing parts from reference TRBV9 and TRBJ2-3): DSGVTQTPKHLITATGQRVTLRCSPRSGDLSVYWYQQSLDQGLQFLIQYYNGEERAKGNILERFSAQQFPDLHSELNLSSLELGDSALYFCASSVEGGRPDTQYFGPGTRLTVL.

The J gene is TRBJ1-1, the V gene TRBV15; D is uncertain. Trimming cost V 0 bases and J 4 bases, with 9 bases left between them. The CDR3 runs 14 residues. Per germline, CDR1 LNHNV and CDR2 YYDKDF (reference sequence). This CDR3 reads CATSRDLVGTEAFF. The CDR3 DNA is TGTGCCACCAGCAGAGATCTGGTGGGCACTGAAGCTTTCTTT.

CDR3 nucleotide sequence: TGTGCCAGCAGGGCCGGGACTCACTACGAGCAGTACTTC. This translates into CASRAGTHYEQYF. V and J are TRBV2 and TRBJ2-7, with D perhaps TRBD2 (6 bases). Trimming pared 6 bases from V and 3 bases from J, leaving 12 bases between. The CDR3 spans 13 residues. In germline, CDR1 is SNHLY, CDR2 FYNNEI.